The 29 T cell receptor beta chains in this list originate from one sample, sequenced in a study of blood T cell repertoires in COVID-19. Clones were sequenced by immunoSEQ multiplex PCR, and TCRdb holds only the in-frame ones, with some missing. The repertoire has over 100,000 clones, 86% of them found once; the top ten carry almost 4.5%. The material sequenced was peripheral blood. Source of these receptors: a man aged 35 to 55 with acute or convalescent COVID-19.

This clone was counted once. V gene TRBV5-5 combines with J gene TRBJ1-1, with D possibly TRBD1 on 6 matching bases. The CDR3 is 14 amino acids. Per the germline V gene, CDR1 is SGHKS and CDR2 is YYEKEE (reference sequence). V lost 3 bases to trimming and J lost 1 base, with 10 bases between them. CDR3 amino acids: CASSYGTSNTEAFF. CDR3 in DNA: TGTGCCAGCAGCTATGGGACATCGAACACTGAAGCTTTCTTT.

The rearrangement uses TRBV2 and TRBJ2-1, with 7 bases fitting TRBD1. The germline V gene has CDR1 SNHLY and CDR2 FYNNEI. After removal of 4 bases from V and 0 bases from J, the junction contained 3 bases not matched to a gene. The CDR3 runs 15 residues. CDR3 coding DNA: TGTGCCAGCAGTGCGGACAGGTTCTCCTACAATGAGCAGTTCTTC. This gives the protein CASSADRFSYNEQFF.

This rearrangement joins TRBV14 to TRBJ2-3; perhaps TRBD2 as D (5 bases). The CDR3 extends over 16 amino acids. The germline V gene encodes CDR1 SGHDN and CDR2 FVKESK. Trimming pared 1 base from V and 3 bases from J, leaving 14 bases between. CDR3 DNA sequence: TGTGCCAGCAGCCAAGTAGGTCTAGCCCCGACAGATACGCAGTATTTT. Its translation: CASSQVGLAPTDTQYF.

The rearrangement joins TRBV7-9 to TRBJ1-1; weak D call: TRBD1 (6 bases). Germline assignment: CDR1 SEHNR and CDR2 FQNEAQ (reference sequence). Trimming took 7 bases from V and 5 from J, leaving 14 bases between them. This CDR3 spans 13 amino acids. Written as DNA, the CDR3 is TGTGCCAGCACAGGGGTCGGGGGTACTGAAGCTTTCTTT. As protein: CASTGVGGTEAFF.

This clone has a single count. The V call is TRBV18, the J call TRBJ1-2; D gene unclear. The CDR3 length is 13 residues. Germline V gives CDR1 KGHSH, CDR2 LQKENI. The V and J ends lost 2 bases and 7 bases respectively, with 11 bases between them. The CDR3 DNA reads TGTGCCAGCTCACCAGAGGGTGAGAGTGGCTACACCTTC. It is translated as CASSPEGESGYTF.

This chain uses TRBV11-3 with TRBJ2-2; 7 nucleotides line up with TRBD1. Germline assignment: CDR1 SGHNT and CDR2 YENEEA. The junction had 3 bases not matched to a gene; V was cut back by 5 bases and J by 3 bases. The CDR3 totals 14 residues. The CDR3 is CASSRDSYTGELFF. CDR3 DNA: TGTGCCAGCAGCCGGGACAGCTACACCGGGGAGCTGTTTTTT.

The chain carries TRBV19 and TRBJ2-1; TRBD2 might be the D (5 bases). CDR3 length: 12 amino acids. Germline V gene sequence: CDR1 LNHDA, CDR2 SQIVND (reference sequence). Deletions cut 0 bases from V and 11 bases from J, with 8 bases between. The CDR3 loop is CASSIDRRQQFF. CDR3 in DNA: TGTGCCAGTAGTATAGATCGGAGGCAGCAGTTCTTC.

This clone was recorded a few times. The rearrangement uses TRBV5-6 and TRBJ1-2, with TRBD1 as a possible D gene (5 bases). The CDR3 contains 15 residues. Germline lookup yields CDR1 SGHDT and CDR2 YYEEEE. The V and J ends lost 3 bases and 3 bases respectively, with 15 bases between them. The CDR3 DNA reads TGTGCCAGCAGCTCATCCCTGACAGAGGACTATGGCTACACCTTC. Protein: CASSSSLTEDYGYTF.

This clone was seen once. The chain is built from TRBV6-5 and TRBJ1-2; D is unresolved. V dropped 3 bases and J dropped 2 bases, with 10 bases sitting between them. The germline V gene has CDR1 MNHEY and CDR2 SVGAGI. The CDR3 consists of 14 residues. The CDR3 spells CASSYSGNNYGYTF. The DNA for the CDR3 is TGTGCCAGCAGTTATTCCGGGAACAACTATGGCTACACCTTC.

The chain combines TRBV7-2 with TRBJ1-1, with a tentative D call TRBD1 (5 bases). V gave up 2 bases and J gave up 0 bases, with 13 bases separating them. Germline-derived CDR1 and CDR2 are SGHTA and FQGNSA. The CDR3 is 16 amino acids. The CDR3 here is CASSLFPRQLNTEAFF. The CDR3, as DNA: TGTGCCAGCAGCTTATTTCCCCGACAGTTGAACACTGAAGCTTTCTTT.

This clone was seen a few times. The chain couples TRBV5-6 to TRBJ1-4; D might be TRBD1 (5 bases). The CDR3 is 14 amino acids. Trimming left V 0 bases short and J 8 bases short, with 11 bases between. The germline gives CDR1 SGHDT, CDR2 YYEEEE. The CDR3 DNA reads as TGTGCCAGCAGCTTGGCAGGGCTTAGCGAAAAACTGTTTTTT. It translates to CASSLAGLSEKLFF.

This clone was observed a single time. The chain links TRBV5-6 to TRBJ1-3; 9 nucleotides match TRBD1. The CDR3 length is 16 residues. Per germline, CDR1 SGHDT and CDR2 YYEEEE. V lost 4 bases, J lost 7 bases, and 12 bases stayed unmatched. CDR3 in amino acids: CASSLTGTGRSNTIYF. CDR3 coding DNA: TGTGCCAGCAGCCTTACTGGGACAGGGAGGAGCAACACCATATATTTT. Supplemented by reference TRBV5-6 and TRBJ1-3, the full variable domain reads DAGVTQSPTHLIKTRGQQVTLRCSPKSGHDTVSWYQQALGQGPQFIFQYYEEEERQRGNFPDRFSGHQFPNYSSELNVNALLLGDSALYLCASSLTGTGRSNTIYFGEGSWLTVV.

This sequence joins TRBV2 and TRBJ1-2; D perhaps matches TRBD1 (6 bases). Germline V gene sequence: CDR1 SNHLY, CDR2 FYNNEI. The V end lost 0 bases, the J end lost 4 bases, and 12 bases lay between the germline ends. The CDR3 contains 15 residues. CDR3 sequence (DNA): TGTGCCAGCAGTGAAGCCGCGGACAGTTTCTATGGCTACACCTTC. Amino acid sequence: CASSEAADSFYGYTF.

Here the CDR3 DNA reads TGCAGCGTTGCCGGACAGGCAAATCAGCCCCAGCATTTT. Encoded protein: CSVAGQANQPQHF. The rearrangement joins TRBV29-1 to TRBJ1-5; TRBD1 matches at 7 bases. The CDR3 totals 13 residues. Germline CDR1 SQVTM, CDR2 ANQGSEA. V shed 4 bases, J shed 4 bases, and the junction held 4 bases outside the gene matches.

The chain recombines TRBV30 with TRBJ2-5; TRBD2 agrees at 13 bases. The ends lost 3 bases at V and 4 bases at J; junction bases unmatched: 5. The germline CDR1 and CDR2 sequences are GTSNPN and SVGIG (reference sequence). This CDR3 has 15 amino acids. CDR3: CAWSGLAGAGETQYF. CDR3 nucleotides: TGTGCCTGGAGCGGACTAGCGGGAGCGGGAGAGACCCAGTACTTC. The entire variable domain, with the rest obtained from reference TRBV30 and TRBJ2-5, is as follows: SQTIHQWPATLVQPVGSPLSLECTVEGTSNPNLYWYRQAAGRGLQLLFYSVGIGQISSEVPQNLSASRPQDRQFILSSKKLLLSDSGFYLCAWSGLAGAGETQYFGPGTRLLVL.

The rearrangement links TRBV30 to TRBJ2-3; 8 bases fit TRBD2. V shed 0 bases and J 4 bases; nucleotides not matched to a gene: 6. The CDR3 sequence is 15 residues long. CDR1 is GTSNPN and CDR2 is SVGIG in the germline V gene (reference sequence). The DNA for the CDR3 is TGTGCCTGGAGTGTAAGCGGGAGAAGCGCAGATACGCAGTATTTT. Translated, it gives CAWSVSGRSADTQYF.

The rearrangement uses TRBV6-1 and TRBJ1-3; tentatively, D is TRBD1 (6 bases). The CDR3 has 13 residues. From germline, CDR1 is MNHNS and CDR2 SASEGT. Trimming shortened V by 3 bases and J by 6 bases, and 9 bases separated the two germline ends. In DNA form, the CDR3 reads TGTGCCAGCAGTGAGAGGGGGAAAAACACCATATATTTT. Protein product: CASSERGKNTIYF.

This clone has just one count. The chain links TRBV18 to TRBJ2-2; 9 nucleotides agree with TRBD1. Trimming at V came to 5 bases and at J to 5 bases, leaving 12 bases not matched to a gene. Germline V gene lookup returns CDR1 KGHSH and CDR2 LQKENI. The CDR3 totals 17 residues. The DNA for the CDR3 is TGTGCCAGCTCATCTCGCCGGGACAGGGAAAAAACCGGGGAGCTGTTTTTT. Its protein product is CASSSRRDREKTGELFF.

The CDR3 nucleotides are TGTGCCAGCAGCTTAAGAAGGACTATGAACACTGAAGCTTTCTTT. This sequence encodes CASSLRRTMNTEAFF. The rearrangement links TRBV7-2 to TRBJ1-1; D gene unclear. The CDR3 length is 15 residues. Per germline, CDR1 SGHTA and CDR2 FQGNSA. Trimming took 2 bases from V and 0 from J, leaving 10 bases between them.

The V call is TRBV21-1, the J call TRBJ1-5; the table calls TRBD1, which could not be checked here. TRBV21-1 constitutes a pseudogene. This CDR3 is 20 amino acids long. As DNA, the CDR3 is TGTGCCAGCAGCACCTATGGGGTTGGACAGACAACATTTAGCAATCAGCCCCAGCATTTT. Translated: CASSTYGVGQTTFSNQPQHF.

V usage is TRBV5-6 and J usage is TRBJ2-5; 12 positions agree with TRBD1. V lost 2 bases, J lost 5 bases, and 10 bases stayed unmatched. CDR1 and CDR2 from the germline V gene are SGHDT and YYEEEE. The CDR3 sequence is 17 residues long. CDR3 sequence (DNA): TGTGCCAGCAGCTTAAGGGGACAGGGGGCTTTTTGGGAGACCCAGTACTTC. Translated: CASSLRGQGAFWETQYF. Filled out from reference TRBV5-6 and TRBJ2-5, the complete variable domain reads DAGVTQSPTHLIKTRGQQVTLRCSPKSGHDTVSWYQQALGQGPQFIFQYYEEEERQRGNFPDRFSGHQFPNYSSELNVNALLLGDSALYLCASSLRGQGAFWETQYFGPGTRLLVL.

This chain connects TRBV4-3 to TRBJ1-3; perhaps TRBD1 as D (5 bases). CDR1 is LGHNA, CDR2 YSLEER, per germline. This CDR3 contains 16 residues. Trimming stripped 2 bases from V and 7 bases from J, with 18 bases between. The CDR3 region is CASSQSSGIGGNTIYF. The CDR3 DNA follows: TGCGCCAGCAGCCAAAGCTCCGGGATCGGGGGGAACACCATATATTTT.

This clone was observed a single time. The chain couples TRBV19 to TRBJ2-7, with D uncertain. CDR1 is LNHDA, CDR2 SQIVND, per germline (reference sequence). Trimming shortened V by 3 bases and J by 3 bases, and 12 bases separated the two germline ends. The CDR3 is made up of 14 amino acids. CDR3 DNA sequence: TGTGCCAGTAGTATGGGTCAGGTAGGCTACGAGCAGTACTTC. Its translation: CASSMGQVGYEQYF.

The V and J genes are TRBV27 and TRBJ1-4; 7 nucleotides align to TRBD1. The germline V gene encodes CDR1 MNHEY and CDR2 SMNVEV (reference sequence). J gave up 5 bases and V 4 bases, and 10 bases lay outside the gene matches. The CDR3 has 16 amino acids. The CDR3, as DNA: TGTGCCAGCAGTTCCGCCCACACAGGGGCGAATGAAAAACTGTTTTTT. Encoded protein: CASSSAHTGANEKLFF.

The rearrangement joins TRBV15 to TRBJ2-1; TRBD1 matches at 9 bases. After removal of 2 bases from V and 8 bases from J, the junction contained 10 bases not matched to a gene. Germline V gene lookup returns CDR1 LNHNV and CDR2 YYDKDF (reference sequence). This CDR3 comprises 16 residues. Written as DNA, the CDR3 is TGTGCCACCAGCAGACTCACAGGGGGCGGGAAGGATGAGCAGTTCTTC. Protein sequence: CATSRLTGGGKDEQFF.

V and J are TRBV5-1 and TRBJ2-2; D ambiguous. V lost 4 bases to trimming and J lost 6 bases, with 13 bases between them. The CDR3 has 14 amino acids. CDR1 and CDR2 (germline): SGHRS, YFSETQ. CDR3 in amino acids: CASSPSPLAGELFF. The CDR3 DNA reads TGCGCCAGCAGCCCGAGCCCTCTGGCCGGGGAGCTGTTTTTT. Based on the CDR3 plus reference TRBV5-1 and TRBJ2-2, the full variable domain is KAGVTQTPRYLIKTRGQQVTLSCSPISGHRSVSWYQQTPGQGLQFLFEYFSETQRNKGNFPGRFSGRQFSNSRSEMNVSTLELGDSALYLCASSPSPLAGELFFGEGSRLTVL.

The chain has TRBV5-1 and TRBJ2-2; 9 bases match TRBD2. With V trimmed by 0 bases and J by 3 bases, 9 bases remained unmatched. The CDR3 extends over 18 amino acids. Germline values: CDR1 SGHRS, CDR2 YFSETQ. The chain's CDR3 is CASSLAGSGGSDTGELFF. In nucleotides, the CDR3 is TGCGCCAGCAGCTTGGCTGGTAGCGGGGGTTCGGACACCGGGGAGCTGTTTTTT.

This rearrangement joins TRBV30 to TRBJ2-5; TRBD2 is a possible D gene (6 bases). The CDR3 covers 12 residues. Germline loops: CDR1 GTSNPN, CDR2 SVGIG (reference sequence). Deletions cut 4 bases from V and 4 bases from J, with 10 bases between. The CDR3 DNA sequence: TGTGCCTGGACCGCCGGGGGAGAGACCCAGTACTTC. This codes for CAWTAGGETQYF.

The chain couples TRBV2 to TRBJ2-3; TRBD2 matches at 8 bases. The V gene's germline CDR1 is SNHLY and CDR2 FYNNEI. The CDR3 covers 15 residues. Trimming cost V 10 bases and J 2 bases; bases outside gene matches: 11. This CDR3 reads CATEAGVGLTDTQYF. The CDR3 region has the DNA TGTGCCACGGAAGCGGGAGTAGGGCTCACAGATACGCAGTATTTT.